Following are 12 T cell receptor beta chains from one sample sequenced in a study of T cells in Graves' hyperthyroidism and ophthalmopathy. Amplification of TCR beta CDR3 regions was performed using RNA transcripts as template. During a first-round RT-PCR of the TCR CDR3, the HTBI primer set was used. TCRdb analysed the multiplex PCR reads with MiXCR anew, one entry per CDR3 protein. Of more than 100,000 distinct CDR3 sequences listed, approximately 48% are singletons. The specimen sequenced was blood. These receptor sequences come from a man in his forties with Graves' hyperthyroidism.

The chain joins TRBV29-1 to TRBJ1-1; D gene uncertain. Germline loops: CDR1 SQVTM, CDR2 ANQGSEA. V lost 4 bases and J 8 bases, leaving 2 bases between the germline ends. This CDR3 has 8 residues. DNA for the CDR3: TGCAGCGTTGGGGAAGCTTTCTTT. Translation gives CSVGEAFF.

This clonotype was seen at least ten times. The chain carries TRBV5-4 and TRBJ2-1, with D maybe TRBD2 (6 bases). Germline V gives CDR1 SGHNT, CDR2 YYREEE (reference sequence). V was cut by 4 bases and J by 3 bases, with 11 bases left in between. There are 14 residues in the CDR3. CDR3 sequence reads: CASSPGTFYNEQFF. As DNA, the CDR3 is TGTGCCAGCAGCCCCGGGACTTTCTACAATGAGCAGTTCTTC.

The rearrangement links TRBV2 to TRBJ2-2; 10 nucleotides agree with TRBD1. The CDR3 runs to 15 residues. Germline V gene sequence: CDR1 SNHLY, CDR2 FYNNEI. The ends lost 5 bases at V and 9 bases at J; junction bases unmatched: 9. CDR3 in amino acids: CASSPGTGEIRELFF. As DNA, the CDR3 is TGTGCCAGCAGTCCCGGGACAGGGGAAATCCGGGAGCTGTTTTTT.

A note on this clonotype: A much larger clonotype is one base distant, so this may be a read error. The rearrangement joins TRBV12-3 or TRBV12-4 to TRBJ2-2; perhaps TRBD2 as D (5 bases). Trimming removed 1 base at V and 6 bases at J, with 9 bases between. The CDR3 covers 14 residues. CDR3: CASSLGGSAGELFF. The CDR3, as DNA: TGTGCCAGCAGTTTAGGAGGGAGTGCCGGGGAGCTGTTTTTT.

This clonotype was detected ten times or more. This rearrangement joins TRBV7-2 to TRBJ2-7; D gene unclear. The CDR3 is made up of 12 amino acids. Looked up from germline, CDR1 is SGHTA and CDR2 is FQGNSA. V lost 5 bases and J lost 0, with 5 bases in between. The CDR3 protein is CASSHISYEQYF. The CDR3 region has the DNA TGTGCCAGCAGCCATATCTCCTACGAGCAGTACTTC. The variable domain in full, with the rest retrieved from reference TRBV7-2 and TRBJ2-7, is GAGVSQSPSNKVTEKGKDVELRCDPISGHTALYWYRQSLGQGLEFLIYFQGNSAPDKSGLPSDRFSAERTGGSVSTLTIQRTQQEDSAVYLCASSHISYEQYFGPGTRLTVT.

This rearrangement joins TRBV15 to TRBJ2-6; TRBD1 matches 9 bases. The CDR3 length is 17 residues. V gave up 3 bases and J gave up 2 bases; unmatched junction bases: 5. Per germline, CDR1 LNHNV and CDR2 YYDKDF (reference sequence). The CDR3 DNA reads TGTGCCACCAGCAGCCGGGACAGGGTGCCTGGGGCCAACGTCCTGACTTTC. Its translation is CATSSRDRVPGANVLTF.

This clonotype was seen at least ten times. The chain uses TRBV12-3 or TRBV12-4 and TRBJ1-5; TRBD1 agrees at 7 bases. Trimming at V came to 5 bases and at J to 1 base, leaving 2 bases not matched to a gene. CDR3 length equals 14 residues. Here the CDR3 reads CASSTTGSNQPQHF. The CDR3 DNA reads TGTGCCAGCAGTACGACAGGGAGCAATCAGCCCCAGCATTTT.

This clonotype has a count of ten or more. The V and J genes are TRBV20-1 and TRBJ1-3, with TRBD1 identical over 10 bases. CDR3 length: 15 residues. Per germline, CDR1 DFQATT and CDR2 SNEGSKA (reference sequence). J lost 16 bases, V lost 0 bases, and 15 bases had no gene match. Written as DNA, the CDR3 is TGCAGTGCTAGAGATGTATTGGACAGGGGGTTCTCCGTCTATTTT. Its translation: CSARDVLDRGFSVYF.

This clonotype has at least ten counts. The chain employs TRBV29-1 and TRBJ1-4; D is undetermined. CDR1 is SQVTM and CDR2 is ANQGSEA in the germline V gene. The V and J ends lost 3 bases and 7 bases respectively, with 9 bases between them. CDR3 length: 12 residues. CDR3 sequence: CSVDLGTEKLFF. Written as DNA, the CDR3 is TGCAGCGTTGATCTGGGAACTGAAAAACTGTTTTTT. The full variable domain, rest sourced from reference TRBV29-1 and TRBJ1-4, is SAVISQKPSRDICQRGTSLTIQCQVDSQVTMMFWYRQQPGQSLTLIATANQGSEATYESGFVIDKFPISRPNLTFSTLTVSNMSPEDSSIYLCSVDLGTEKLFFGSGTQLSVL.

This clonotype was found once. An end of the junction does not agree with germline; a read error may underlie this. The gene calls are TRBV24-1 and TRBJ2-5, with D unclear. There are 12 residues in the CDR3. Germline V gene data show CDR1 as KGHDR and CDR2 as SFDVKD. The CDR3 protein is CAASDMQETRYF. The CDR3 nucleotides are TGTGCCGCCAGTGATATGCAAGAGACCCGGTACTTC.

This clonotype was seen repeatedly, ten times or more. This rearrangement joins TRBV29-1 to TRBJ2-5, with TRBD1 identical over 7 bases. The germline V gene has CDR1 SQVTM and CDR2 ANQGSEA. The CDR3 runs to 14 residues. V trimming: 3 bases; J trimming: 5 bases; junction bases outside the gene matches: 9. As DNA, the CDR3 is TGCAGCGTTGACGCCGGGACAGCCGTGGAGACCCAGTACTTC. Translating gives CSVDAGTAVETQYF.

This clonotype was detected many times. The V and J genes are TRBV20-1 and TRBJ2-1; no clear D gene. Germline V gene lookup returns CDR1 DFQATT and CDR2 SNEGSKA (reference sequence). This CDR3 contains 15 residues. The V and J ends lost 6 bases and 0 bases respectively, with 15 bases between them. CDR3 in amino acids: CSATSGYSSYNEQFF. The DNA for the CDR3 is TGCAGTGCAACGTCCGGTTACAGCTCCTACAATGAGCAGTTCTTC.